These 27 T cell receptor beta chains came from one sample sequenced in a study of T-cell memory formation after mild COVID-19. TCRdb used MiXCR to reprocess the 5' RACE reads, holding one entry per CDR3 protein. The sample comprises hundreds of thousands of distinct CDR3 sequences, over 7% of which are singletons, and approximately 23% rests with the top ten. Sequencing used PBMCs or a T cell subset sorted from them (not recorded which). These receptors originate from a man younger than 35 who had mild COVID-19 (a few samples of this study predate the infection). Cell type and time point are not known.

The genes are TRBV27 and TRBJ2-3; a possible D gene is TRBD2 (5 bases). The germline V gene encodes CDR1 MNHEY and CDR2 SMNVEV (reference sequence). Trimming stripped 5 bases from V and 5 bases from J, with 20 bases between. This CDR3 contains 16 residues. The CDR3 loop reads CASSIGLSFQQDTQYF. The CDR3 DNA reads as TGTGCCAGCAGTATCGGACTCTCCTTCCAACAAGATACGCAGTATTTT.

The sample holds a few counts of this clonotype. The genes are TRBV12-3 or TRBV12-4 and TRBJ2-3; D is unresolved. CDR3 size: 13 residues. With 6 bases removed from V and 8 bases from J, the gap between germline ends came to 15 bases. CDR3 region: CASSLPAVGTQYF. CDR3 nucleotides: TGTGCCAGCAGCCTCCCCGCGGTGGGTACGCAGTATTTT.

This sequence joins TRBV20-1 and TRBJ2-5; 12 bases are shared with TRBD2. Trimming cost V 3 bases and J 5 bases; bases outside gene matches: 7. The CDR3 is made up of 15 amino acids. From germline, CDR1 is DFQATT and CDR2 SNEGSKA (reference sequence). The chain's CDR3 is CSARSSGGVWETQYF. CDR3 DNA: TGCAGTGCTAGGTCTAGCGGGGGGGTGTGGGAGACCCAGTACTTC.

This clonotype was seen at least ten times. This chain connects TRBV19 to TRBJ2-7; 7 positions match TRBD1. The J segment lost 0 bases and the V segment lost 5 bases, leaving 4 bases of the junction unmatched. The CDR3 has 14 residues. The germline V gene encodes CDR1 LNHDA and CDR2 SQIVND (reference sequence). DNA of the CDR3: TGTGCCAGTAGTCACCAGGGGGTCTCCTACGAGCAGTACTTC. Translating it yields CASSHQGVSYEQYF.

This clonotype has only a few counts. This sequence joins TRBV16 and TRBJ2-5; TRBD1 matches at 7 bases. J gave up 1 base and V 1 base, and 6 bases lay outside the gene matches. Germline-derived CDR1 and CDR2 are KGHSY and FQNENV. This CDR3 has 16 residues. Written as DNA, the CDR3 is TGTGCCAGCAGCCAATTGCCAGGGGGATTCCAAGAGACCCAGTACTTC. Translated: CASSQLPGGFQETQYF.

This clonotype was seen many times. The V and J genes are TRBV7-6 and TRBJ1-1, with D maybe TRBD1 (6 bases). The CDR3 length is 16 residues. The germline V and J ends were trimmed by 5 bases and 1 base, with 17 bases remaining between them. Germline loops: CDR1 SGHVS, CDR2 FNYEAQ. CDR3 residues: CASSVGAGAANTEAFF. The DNA of the CDR3 is TGTGCCAGCAGCGTAGGTGCAGGGGCAGCGAACACTGAAGCTTTCTTT.

There are a few counts of this clonotype. The V gene is TRBV6-5, the J gene TRBJ2-3; 10 nucleotides match TRBD1. Trimming took 3 bases from V and 4 from J; bases not matched to a gene: 1. The germline gives CDR1 MNHEY, CDR2 SVGAGI. The CDR3 sequence is 14 residues long. The CDR3 DNA sequence: TGTGCCAGCAGTTATGGACAGGGGGCAGATACGCAGTATTTT. Its translation: CASSYGQGADTQYF.

This clonotype was seen a handful of times. This chain uses TRBV5-1 with TRBJ2-3, with D unclear. Germline values: CDR1 SGHRS, CDR2 YFSETQ. The CDR3 is 15 amino acids. Deletions cut 9 bases from V and 1 base from J, with 18 bases between. CDR3 bases: TGCGCCACTAAGAGGTCCCCATCGGGCACAGATACGCAGTATTTT. Its protein is CATKRSPSGTDTQYF. Full variable domain (rest looked up from reference TRBV5-1 and TRBJ2-3): KAGVTQTPRYLIKTRGQQVTLSCSPISGHRSVSWYQQTPGQGLQFLFEYFSETQRNKGNFPGRFSGRQFSNSRSEMNVSTLELGDSALYLCATKRSPSGTDTQYFGPGTRLTVL.

This clonotype was seen repeatedly, ten times or more. This chain links TRBV6-5 with TRBJ1-5; no reliable D call. Germline V lookup: CDR1 MNHEY, CDR2 SVGAGI. The CDR3 has 15 residues. V lost 0 bases to trimming and J lost 2 bases, with 8 bases between them. CDR3 sequence: CASSYSWEGNQPQHF. CDR3 DNA: TGTGCCAGCAGTTACTCGTGGGAGGGCAATCAGCCCCAGCATTTT.

Turning to this clonotype: Compared with germline, one end of the junction differs, possibly owing to a read error. The rearrangement uses TRBV9 and TRBJ2-1; D ambiguous. The CDR3 is 16 residues long. Germline V lookup: CDR1 SGDLS, CDR2 YYNGEE. The chain's CDR3 is CASSGQTVRSDNEQFF. CDR3 DNA: TGTGCCAGCAGCGGACAAACAGTCCGCTCCGACAATGAGCAGTTCTTC.

This clonotype appeared a few times. The chain employs TRBV20-1 and TRBJ2-7; TRBD2 matches 7 bases. The CDR3 extends over 13 amino acids. Germline-derived CDR1 and CDR2 are DFQATT and SNEGSKA (reference sequence). V lost 7 bases, J lost 2 bases, and 8 bases stayed unmatched. CDR3 nucleotide sequence: TGCAGTGTGGGCCCACGGGGGGCCTACGAGCAGTACTTC. It specifies CSVGPRGAYEQYF.

This clonotype was counted between two and nine times. The V and J genes are TRBV7-9 and TRBJ2-6; D is perhaps TRBD1 (5 bases). Germline CDR1 is SEHNR and CDR2 is FQNEAQ (reference sequence). The CDR3 has 19 residues. V lost 5 bases to trimming and J lost 0 bases, with 20 bases between them. The CDR3 region has the DNA TGTGCCAGCAGCCTCTGGGGCGAAGGGGCTCGCTCTGGGGCCAACGTCCTGACTTTC. Translation gives CASSLWGEGARSGANVLTF.

The J gene is TRBJ2-1, the V gene TRBV6-5, with D unclear. Germline CDR1 MNHEY, CDR2 SVGAGI. V dropped 0 bases and J dropped 7 bases, with 10 bases sitting between them. The CDR3 runs to 14 residues. The CDR3 loop is CASSYSRTFNEQFF. The CDR3 nucleotides are TGTGCCAGCAGTTACTCGAGGACCTTTAATGAGCAGTTCTTC.

CDR3 amino acids: CAIKGEGWGTEAFF. In nucleotides, the CDR3 is TGTGCCATCAAAGGCGAGGGATGGGGCACTGAAGCTTTCTTT. The chain employs TRBV10-3 and TRBJ1-1; D remains ambiguous. CDR1 and CDR2 (germline): ENHRY, SYGVKD. The CDR3 consists of 14 residues. With 7 bases removed from V and 4 bases from J, the gap between germline ends came to 16 bases.

The rearrangement uses TRBV6-6 and TRBJ2-7; D gene uncertain. V was pared by 7 bases and J by 3 bases, with 10 bases between. CDR1 and CDR2 (germline): MNHNY, SVGAGI (reference sequence). This CDR3 spans 12 amino acids. The DNA of the CDR3 is TGTGCCAGCACCCTACCTGGCTACGAGCAGTACTTC. Translation: CASTLPGYEQYF.

This clonotype was seen only a few times. The V gene is TRBV9, the J gene TRBJ2-3, with 10 bases matching TRBD2. The germline V gene encodes CDR1 SGDLS and CDR2 YYNGEE. The CDR3 spans 15 residues. V dropped 3 bases and J dropped 5; count of bases not matched to a gene: 6. CDR3 sequence (DNA): TGTGCCAGCAGCGCCGCTAGCGGGGGATTAGATACGCAGTATTTT. The encoded protein is CASSAASGGLDTQYF.

This clonotype came up a few times. V gene TRBV11-2 combines with J gene TRBJ2-6, with no clear D. Germline V gene sequence: CDR1 SGHAT, CDR2 FQNNGV. The CDR3 is made up of 16 amino acids. Trimming cost V 3 bases and J 2 bases, with 11 bases left between them. CDR3 sequence: CASSFHGSTGANVLTF. The CDR3 nucleotides are TGTGCCAGCAGCTTTCATGGGTCCACTGGGGCCAACGTCCTGACTTTC. The full variable domain, rest sourced from reference TRBV11-2 and TRBJ2-6, is EAGVAQSPRYKIIEKRQSVAFWCNPISGHATLYWYQQILGQGPKLLIQFQNNGVVDDSQLPKDRFSAERLKGVDSTLKIQPAKLEDSAVYLCASSFHGSTGANVLTFGAGSRLTVL.

This clonotype has at least ten counts. V gene TRBV4-1 combines with J gene TRBJ2-5, with D possibly TRBD2 on 6 matching bases. The CDR3 is 14 residues long. Germline assignment: CDR1 MGHRA and CDR2 YSYEKL. V was shortened by 1 base and J by 4 bases, with 10 bases between the two germline ends. The CDR3 DNA sequence: TGCGCCAGCAGCCAAGCGGGGGTTGGAGAGACCCAGTACTTC. Translation: CASSQAGVGETQYF.

Only a few counts were recorded for this clonotype. V is TRBV18 and J is TRBJ1-2, with 9 bases lining up with TRBD1. Germline V CDR1 and CDR2: KGHSH, LQKENI. With V trimmed by 3 bases and J by 11 bases, 19 bases remained unmatched. The CDR3 extends over 17 amino acids. The CDR3 loop reads CASSPAGTGSSMVWYTF. In DNA, the CDR3 is TGTGCCAGCTCACCTGCCGGGACAGGGTCCTCAATGGTGTGGTACACCTTC. The variable domain in full, with the rest retrieved from reference TRBV18 and TRBJ1-2, is NAGVMQNPRHLVRRRGQEARLRCSPMKGHSHVYWYRQLPEEGLKFMVYLQKENIIDESGMPKERFSAEFPKEGPSILRIQQVVRGDSAAYFCASSPAGTGSSMVWYTFGSGTRLTVV.

The genes are TRBV12-3 or TRBV12-4 and TRBJ2-1; 9 bases line up with TRBD1. V was clipped by 7 bases and J by 8 bases; unmatched bases: 12. The CDR3 is 15 residues long. This CDR3 is CASTRGQGFIDEQFF. In DNA form, the CDR3 reads TGTGCCAGCACCCGAGGACAGGGGTTTATTGATGAGCAGTTCTTC.

The CDR3: CATSRGKGTGQVNLNEQFF. CDR3 nucleotides: TGTGCCACCAGCAGAGGAAAGGGGACGGGCCAGGTAAATCTCAATGAGCAGTTCTTC. The genes are TRBV15 and TRBJ2-1, with D tentatively TRBD1 or TRBD2 (5 bases each). Looked up from germline, CDR1 is LNHNV and CDR2 is YYDKDF (reference sequence). This CDR3 is 19 amino acids long. Trimming cost V 1 base and J 6 bases, with 25 bases left between them.

This clonotype appeared a few times. This chain uses TRBV4-3 with TRBJ2-1; D unresolved. V lost 0 bases and J lost 1, with 7 bases in between. CDR1 is LGHNA and CDR2 is YSLEER in the germline V gene. The CDR3 length is 15 residues. The CDR3 protein is CASSQERQSYNEQFF. For the CDR3, the DNA is TGCGCCAGCAGCCAAGAACGGCAATCCTACAATGAGCAGTTCTTC.

This clonotype was picked up a small number of times. This rearrangement joins TRBV27 to TRBJ1-2; D ambiguous. The ends were cut back, 7 bases at V and 7 bases at J, with 4 bases in the middle. The CDR3 runs to 9 residues. Germline CDR1 MNHEY, CDR2 SMNVEV (reference sequence). The chain's CDR3 is CASTGGYTF. Here the CDR3 DNA reads TGTGCCAGCACAGGTGGCTACACCTTC.

The sample holds a few counts of this clonotype. The rearrangement links TRBV3-1 to TRBJ1-3, with D maybe TRBD1 (5 bases). This CDR3 spans 17 amino acids. Germline values: CDR1 LGHDT, CDR2 YNNKEL (reference sequence). The V end was cut by 3 bases, the J end by 7 bases, with 22 bases between. The CDR3 DNA follows: TGTGCCAGCAGCCATCATCGAAATTGGACACCGGACAACACCATATATTTT. Its protein is CASSHHRNWTPDNTIYF.

This clonotype has a handful of counts. The rearrangement joins TRBV12-3 or TRBV12-4 to TRBJ2-2; 7 nucleotides align to TRBD2. This CDR3 is built from 15 residues. V was clipped by 9 bases and J by 0 bases; unmatched bases: 7. The CDR3 nucleotides read TGTGCCAGTTCACCGGGAGGAACGAACACCGGGGAGCTGTTTTTT. Residues: CASSPGGTNTGELFF.

This clonotype showed up many times. This rearrangement joins TRBV7-8 to TRBJ2-5, with D unclear. Trimming took 4 bases from V and 5 from J, leaving 11 bases between them. This CDR3 is 13 amino acids long. The germline CDR1 and CDR2 sequences are SGHVS and FQNEAQ. CDR3 in DNA: TGTGCCAGCAGCTCACTCCTGTTGGAGACCCAGTACTTC. Amino acid sequence: CASSSLLLETQYF.

This clonotype was observed a few times. The chain uses TRBV4-1 and TRBJ2-7; D uncertain. The germline V and J ends were trimmed by 2 bases and 2 bases, with 13 bases remaining between them. Looked up from germline, CDR1 is MGHRA and CDR2 is YSYEKL. The CDR3 loop spans 15 amino acids. The CDR3 loop is CASSQQSTNPYEQYF. CDR3 DNA sequence: TGCGCCAGCAGCCAACAATCGACGAACCCCTACGAGCAGTACTTC.